This T cell receptor beta chain was documented in a study of response to subunit inactivated influenza vaccine. Regarding the study as a whole: Few additional T cells are recruited per seasonal influenza vaccination, authors suggested.

Germline V gene data show CDR1 as LGHNA and CDR2 as YNFKEQ. V shed 0 bases and J 7 bases; nucleotides not matched to a gene: 8. The CDR3 length is 16 residues. A single record per CDR3 protein comes from TCRdb applying MiXCR to the RT-PCR reads. The table includes about 570,000 distinct CDR3 sequences, around 11% detected once. Of note for this clonotype: Antigen unknown.

The chain couples TRBV4-2 to TRBJ2-1; TRBD2 matches at 8 bases. The sequencing here drew on PBMCs from blood, taken on the day of vaccination. The origin of this receptor is a man between 45 and 60 years old who received an inactivated influenza vaccine. CDR3 coding DNA: TGTGCCAGCAGCCAAGATTTTAGCGGGGTCCGAAATGAGCAGTTCTTC. This translates into CASSQDFSGVRNEQFF.